Shown below are 20 T cell receptor beta chains from a single sample sequenced in a study of T-cell memory formation after mild COVID-19. TCRdb independently ran MiXCR on the 5' RACE reads; one entry per CDR3 protein. The table lists 58,000 or so distinct CDR3 sequences, approximately 30% of them singletons. Input material: PBMCs or a T cell subset sorted from them (not recorded which). The receptors were sampled from a man aged 18 to 29 who had mild COVID-19 (a few samples of this study predate the infection). Cell type and time point are not known.

This clonotype was seen more than once but under ten times. The chain recombines TRBV29-1 with TRBJ2-7; D is ambiguous. The CDR3 runs to 13 residues. In germline, CDR1 is SQVTM, CDR2 ANQGSEA. The V end was cut by 4 bases, the J end by 2 bases, with 12 bases between. The DNA of the CDR3 is TGCAGCGTTGTTCTGGCAGCCACCTACGAGCAGTACTTC. Its protein product is CSVVLAATYEQYF.

V is TRBV12-3 or TRBV12-4 and J is TRBJ1-3; D is ambiguous. Trimming shortened V by 5 bases and J by 0 bases, and 11 bases separated the two germline ends. This CDR3 has 15 residues. The CDR3 sequence is CASSPPPYSGNTIYF. Written as DNA, the CDR3 is TGTGCCAGCAGTCCCCCGCCCTACTCTGGAAACACCATATATTTT.

The rearrangement joins TRBV5-1 to TRBJ1-1; TRBD1 agrees at 7 bases. Germline V gene data show CDR1 as SGHRS and CDR2 as YFSETQ. The junction had 6 bases not matched to a gene; V was cut back by 4 bases and J by 3 bases. This CDR3 spans 14 amino acids. As DNA, the CDR3 is TGCGCCAGCAGCCAAGGACAGGTCCACACTGAAGCTTTCTTT. Protein: CASSQGQVHTEAFF.

The CDR3 DNA follows: TGTGCCAGCAGTTCGAGGGGAGGAGTGTACGAGCAGTACTTC. Amino acids: CASSSRGGVYEQYF. The genes are TRBV27 and TRBJ2-7; the D gene is possibly TRBD2 (6 bases). The CDR3 has 14 residues. Trimming removed 4 bases at V and 4 bases at J, with 14 bases between. Germline CDR1 reads MNHEY; CDR2 reads SMNVEV (reference sequence).

This clonotype was detected only a few times. V gene TRBV29-1 combines with J gene TRBJ2-4; TRBD1 is a possible D gene (6 bases). The CDR3 loop spans 16 amino acids. V was cut by 5 bases and J by 8 bases, with 25 bases left in between. Germline V gene lookup returns CDR1 SQVTM and CDR2 ANQGSEA. The chain's CDR3 is CSVNAQGPSFTDIQYF. The CDR3 coding sequence is TGCAGCGTTAACGCCCAGGGGCCTTCGTTCACCGACATTCAGTACTTC.

The chain employs TRBV4-2 and TRBJ2-2; 7 bases match TRBD2. Unmatched junction bases numbered 5, after V lost 7 bases and J lost 3 bases. The CDR3 loop spans 14 amino acids. Germline lookup yields CDR1 LGHNA and CDR2 YNFKEQ. CDR3 nucleotides: TGTGCCAGCAACCTGGGGGGGTACACCGGGGAGCTGTTTTTT. It specifies CASNLGGYTGELFF.

In its sample, this clonotype was seen a few times. This chain connects TRBV7-9 to TRBJ2-7; tentative D call: TRBD2 (6 bases). Trimming shortened V by 8 bases and J by 7 bases, and 12 bases separated the two germline ends. Germline CDR1 SEHNR, CDR2 FQNEAQ (reference sequence). The CDR3 covers 11 residues. Here the CDR3 reads CASAEGGEQYF. The CDR3 region has the DNA TGTGCCAGCGCGGAGGGCGGAGAGCAGTACTTC.

Ten or more counts support this clonotype. The chain couples TRBV6-2 or TRBV6-3 to TRBJ2-3, with D perhaps TRBD1 (6 bases). The germline V gene has CDR1 MNHEY and CDR2 SVGEGT. The V end lost 2 bases, the J end lost 9 bases, and 18 bases lay between the germline ends. CDR3 size: 15 residues. CDR3 DNA sequence: TGTGCCAGCAGTTACGAAGGGGGAACCCCAGGGACGCAGTATTTT. It codes for CASSYEGGTPGTQYF.

The chain has TRBV4-1 and TRBJ1-1; D gene unclear. Trimming pared 4 bases from V and 13 bases from J, leaving 13 bases between. The CDR3 has 11 amino acids. Germline V CDR1 and CDR2: MGHRA, YSYEKL. The CDR3 nucleotides are TGCGCCAGCAGCCCTCGCGAGGAGCTTTTCTTT. Translation gives CASSPREELFF.

The chain carries TRBV29-1 and TRBJ2-5; no clear D. This CDR3 has 13 amino acids. Trimming stripped 0 bases from V and 10 bases from J, with 15 bases between. The germline V gene encodes CDR1 SQVTM and CDR2 ANQGSEA. CDR3 DNA sequence: TGCAGCGTTGAAGAGGGGTGGCAAGGGATCCAGTACTTC. This codes for CSVEEGWQGIQYF.

The chain recombines TRBV27 with TRBJ2-3; D is undetermined. The CDR3 has 12 residues. V was trimmed by 2 bases and J by 9 bases, leaving 9 bases between them. CDR1 and CDR2 from the germline V gene are MNHEY and SMNVEV (reference sequence). CDR3 loop: CASSLGGNTQYF. CDR3 coding DNA: TGTGCCAGCAGTTTAGGTGGGAACACGCAGTATTTT.

The chain has TRBV4-2 and TRBJ2-1; TRBD2 matches 11 bases. The trim removed 4 bases at V and 9 bases at J, leaving 8 bases unmatched. The CDR3 spans 15 residues. Germline V gene data show CDR1 as LGHNA and CDR2 as YNFKEQ. CDR3 amino acids: CASSPFSLAGGEQFF. The CDR3 DNA reads as TGTGCCAGCAGCCCCTTTTCCCTAGCGGGGGGTGAGCAGTTCTTC.

There are a few counts of this clonotype. The CDR3 protein is CASRRGAYNEQFF. CDR3 nucleotide sequence: TGTGCCAGCCGGAGGGGGGCCTACAATGAGCAGTTCTTC. The chain links TRBV28 to TRBJ2-1; D is possibly TRBD1 or TRBD2 (6 bases each). V dropped 8 bases and J dropped 2 bases, with 10 bases sitting between them. The CDR3 sequence is 13 residues long. Germline values: CDR1 MDHEN, CDR2 SYDVKM. The full variable domain, in which reference TRBV28 and TRBJ2-1 provide the parts outside the CDR3, is DVKVTQSSRYLVKRTGEKVFLECVQDMDHENMFWYRQDPGLGLRLIYFSYDVKMKEKGDIPEGYSVSREKKERFSLILESASTNQTSMYLCASRRGAYNEQFFGPGTRLTVL.

This clonotype was found a few times. V usage is TRBV5-8 and J usage is TRBJ2-1; D not certain. This CDR3 region has 12 residues. CDR1 SGHTS and CDR2 YDEGEE come from the germline V gene. V was pared by 4 bases and J by 4 bases, with 6 bases between. CDR3 protein: CASSNGYNEQFF. CDR3 in DNA: TGTGCCAGCAGCAACGGTTACAATGAGCAGTTCTTC.

This clonotype was seen a handful of times. This chain links TRBV7-9 with TRBJ2-2; 11 positions agree with TRBD2. Trimming at V came to 5 bases and at J to 3 bases, leaving 11 bases not matched to a gene. Germline V gene sequence: CDR1 SEHNR, CDR2 FQNEAQ (reference sequence). CDR3 length equals 18 residues. Here the CDR3 reads CASSATTLGLADTGELFF. The CDR3 DNA sequence: TGTGCCAGCAGCGCCACTACCTTGGGACTAGCGGACACCGGGGAGCTGTTTTTT.

This rearrangement joins TRBV4-1 to TRBJ2-7, with D tentatively TRBD1 or TRBD2 (5 bases each). The CDR3 consists of 16 residues. The V gene lost 0 bases and the J gene lost 0 bases, with 12 bases spanning the gap. CDR1 and CDR2 from the germline V gene are MGHRA and YSYEKL. DNA of the CDR3: TGCGCCAGCAGCCAAGACCCGGGGCTCGCCTCCTACGAGCAGTACTTC. Its protein product is CASSQDPGLASYEQYF.

The chain has TRBV20-1 and TRBJ2-1; D is possibly TRBD1 (6 bases). With 0 bases removed from V and 6 bases from J, the gap between germline ends came to 15 bases. Germline V CDR1 and CDR2: DFQATT, SNEGSKA (reference sequence). The CDR3 totals 15 residues. The CDR3 DNA reads TGCAGTGCTAGAGATAGTCGAACAGGGTTCAATGAGCAGTTCTTC. As protein: CSARDSRTGFNEQFF.

V usage is TRBV11-2 and J usage is TRBJ2-7, with 11 bases aligning to TRBD1. The CDR3 length is 15 residues. CDR1 and CDR2 from the germline V gene are SGHAT and FQNNGV. After removal of 5 bases from V and 3 bases from J, the junction contained 6 bases not matched to a gene. The CDR3 region is CASSDGTGGNYEQYF. CDR3 DNA: TGTGCCAGCAGCGACGGGACAGGGGGGAACTACGAGCAGTACTTC.

As concerns this clonotype: Because the CDR3's place on the DNA is in doubt, the DNA is left out and the CDR3 is given as listed by TCRdb. The chain employs TRBV21-1 and TRBJ2-2; the table's D call, TRBD1, was not checked against the DNA. TRBV21-1 is designated a pseudogene. The CDR3 spans 16 residues, counting both ends. The CDR3: CASDWTGTVTPGSCFF.

At least ten counts were recorded for this clonotype. J is TRBJ2-3 and V is TRBV4-2; 15 bases agree with TRBD2. The V gene end was trimmed by 1 base and the J gene end by 4 bases; junction bases not matched to a gene: 0. Per germline, CDR1 LGHNA and CDR2 YNFKEQ. CDR3 length equals 16 residues. CDR3: CASSQGTSGGADTQYF. In DNA form, the CDR3 reads TGTGCCAGCAGCCAAGGGACTAGCGGGGGGGCAGATACGCAGTATTTT.